The 25 T cell receptor beta chains given below trace back to one sample, sequenced in a study of tissue T cells after allogeneic stem cell transplantation (dated by TCRdb to 2022 to 2024). Library method: the immunoSEQ multiplex PCR assay. Sourced from immuneACCESS, this table was stored by TCRdb with only in-frame sequences that have V and J called. A share of the clones is absent; for the studies checked, an unresolved V gene accounts for under half, and the remainder has no known explanation. Counted in this sample were fewer than 5,500 clones; around 32% of them appeared once. The top ten clones comprise around 6.5% of the sample. This specimen's time point label, per the study, means: mouse harvest day 14 after allogeneic transplant. Each mouse graft, delivered by tail vein injection, combined 10^6 splenic CD5+ T cells with 10^7 T-cell-depleted bone marrow cells. Input material: skin. The source is a female BALB/c mouse given C57BL/6 T cells with graft-versus-host disease after an allogeneic hematopoietic cell transplant.

A remark on this clone: The genes and germline here are from mouse. The observed sequence ends 1 residue before the CDR3 terminus, with the missing tail filled in from the germline J gene. The genes are TRBV12-2 and TRBJ2-4, with 11 nucleotides matching TRBD2. Trimming at V came to 4 bases and at J to 0 bases, leaving 5 bases not matched to a gene. The germline V gene encodes CDR1 SGHLS and CDR2 HYDKME. The CDR3 is made up of 16 amino acids. The CDR3 is CASSPGLGVSQNTLYF. The CDR3 DNA, read in part, is TGTGCCAGCTCCCCGGGACTGGGGGTTAGTCAAAACACCTTGTAC.

As concerns this clone: Germline and genes: mouse. The CDR3 is cut off 1 residue early in the read; its end comes from the germline J gene. This sequence joins TRBV13-3 and TRBJ1-2; D uncertain. V was cut by 7 bases and J by 1 base, with 8 bases left in between. This CDR3 is built from 12 residues. Germline V gene data show CDR1 as NNHDY and CDR2 as SYVADS. CDR3 bases read: TGTGCCAGCGGGTCAGGAAACTCCGACTACACC. Amino acid sequence: CASGSGNSDYT. The complete CDR3 protein is CASGSGNSDYTF.

This clone is termed medium-sized (0.01 to 0.1%). Genes here carry mouse names. Coverage ceases 1 residue before the CDR3 finishes, and the germline J gene fills in the end. The chain links TRBV26 to TRBJ1-3, with TRBD1 matching over 7 bases. CDR3 size: 14 residues. J gave up 0 bases and V 5 bases, and 1 base lay outside the gene matches. Germline CDR1 reads KGHPV; CDR2 reads FQNQEV (reference sequence). The DNA read from the CDR3 is TGTGCCAGCAGTTGGGACAGTTCTGGAAATACGCTCTAT. Encoded protein: CASSWDSSGNTLY. The full CDR3 sequence reads CASSWDSSGNTLYF.

Worth noting for this clone: Gene names denote mouse genes. The read falls 1 residue short of the CDR3 end, and the missing part is taken from the germline J gene. This chain uses TRBV5 with TRBJ2-3, with a possible D match to TRBD2 (6 bases). Germline V gene lookup returns CDR1 LGHNA and CDR2 YNLKQL (reference sequence). There are 14 residues in the CDR3. The V end was cut by 4 bases, the J end by 0 bases, with 8 bases between. CDR3 sequence reads: CASSPWGSAETLYF. The part of the CDR3 DNA that was read is TGTGCCAGCAGCCCTTGGGGGAGTGCAGAAACGCTGTAT.

As for this clone: Genes and germline are mouse. The read halts 1 residue ahead of the CDR3 end, with the missing end drawn from the germline J gene. This rearrangement joins TRBV3 to TRBJ2-7; D not certain. CDR1 and CDR2 (germline): SNHLY, FYNGKV (reference sequence). V was shortened by 2 bases and J by 0 bases, with 5 bases between the two germline ends. CDR3 size: 13 residues. The part of the CDR3 DNA that was read is TGTGCCAGCAGCTTACAGAGCTCCTATGAACAGTAC. Its translation: CASSLQSSYEQY. The full CDR3 sequence reads CASSLQSSYEQYF.

Details on this clone: Here the gene names and germline are mouse. The CDR3 extends 1 residue past the end of the read, so its final part is completed from the germline J gene. This sequence joins TRBV24 and TRBJ2-7; D is unclear. Trimming removed 0 bases at V and 4 bases at J, with 4 bases between. This CDR3 contains 12 residues. From germline, CDR1 is KGHTA and CDR2 FRNEEI. CDR3 DNA (partial): TGTGCCAGCAGTCTGTACAAATATGAACAGTAC. As protein: CASSLYKYEQY. The CDR3 as a whole reads CASSLYKYEQYF.

Regarding this clone: Any gene name here is a mouse gene name. The CDR3 end is not reached by the read, which stops 1 residue before it; the germline J gene fills it in. The chain uses TRBV26 and TRBJ2-2, with D perhaps TRBD1 (5 bases). The V and J ends lost 2 bases and 0 bases respectively, with 7 bases between them. Germline CDR1 KGHPV, CDR2 FQNQEV (reference sequence). CDR3 length: 15 residues. CDR3 in amino acids: CASSLRQSNTGQLYF. The DNA read from the CDR3 is TGTGCCAGCAGTCTGCGACAGTCAAACACCGGGCAGCTCTAC.

This clone is judged large. Mouse germline and gene names are used. The CDR3 end is not reached by the read, which stops 1 residue before it; the germline J gene fills it in. The genes are TRBV20 and TRBJ1-5; perhaps TRBD1 as D (6 bases). This CDR3 is 13 amino acids long. The germline V gene encodes CDR1 GFQATS and CDR2 STVNSAI. V was cut by 0 bases and J by 6 bases, with 9 bases left in between. The CDR3 loop is CGAREQGGQAPLF. The DNA read from the CDR3 is TGTGGTGCTAGGGAACAGGGCGGCCAGGCTCCGCTT.

Details on this clone: The genes and germline here are from mouse. The read gets to within 1 residue of the CDR3 end, and the germline J gene fills in the rest. The rearrangement uses TRBV1 and TRBJ1-2; TRBD1 agrees at 11 bases. The germline CDR1 and CDR2 sequences are NSQYPW and LRSPGD (reference sequence). V gave up 3 bases and J gave up 0 bases; unmatched junction bases: 3. The CDR3 is 16 residues long. The sequenced CDR3 bases are TGCACCTGCAGTGCCCGGGACAGGGGGGCAAACTCCGACTACACC. Its translation: CTCSARDRGANSDYT. The complete CDR3 reads CTCSARDRGANSDYTF.

This clone was recorded a few times. Gene names and germline refer to mouse. The read comes to an end 1 residue before the CDR3 does, leaving the germline J gene to fill in the end. This rearrangement joins TRBV26 to TRBJ1-1; no clear D gene. This CDR3 has 13 residues. The V and J ends lost 0 bases and 6 bases respectively, with 8 bases between them. Germline V gene data show CDR1 as KGHPV and CDR2 as FQNQEV (reference sequence). The CDR3 reads CASSLSMPAEVFF. Incomplete CDR3 DNA: TGTGCCAGCAGTCTGTCGATGCCAGCAGAAGTCTTC.

As for this clone: Gene labels here are mouse ones. The CDR3 extends 1 residue past the end of the read, so its final part is completed from the germline J gene. The V and J genes are TRBV5 and TRBJ2-5; 8 bases line up with TRBD2. J gave up 2 bases and V 0 bases, and 4 bases lay outside the gene matches. The germline V gene has CDR1 LGHNA and CDR2 YNLKQL (reference sequence). CDR3 length: 16 residues. The CDR3 loop is CASSQEKGGPQDTQYF. The part of the CDR3 DNA that was read is TGTGCCAGCAGCCAAGAGAAGGGGGGGCCCCAAGACACCCAGTAC.

Only a few counts were recorded for this clone. Genes here carry mouse names. The read falls 1 residue short of the CDR3 end, and the missing part is taken from the germline J gene. The rearrangement links TRBV3 to TRBJ2-3; the match to TRBD2 covers 14 bases. CDR1 and CDR2 (germline): SNHLY, FYNGKV (reference sequence). J was trimmed by 0 bases and V by 5 bases; bases with no gene match: 7. The CDR3 is 18 amino acids. The CDR3 reads CASSPGLGGRGSAETLYF. The CDR3 DNA, read in part, is TGTGCCAGCAGCCCGGGACTGGGGGGGCGGGGGAGTGCAGAAACGCTGTAT. Using reference TRBV3 and TRBJ2-3 for the parts outside the CDR3, the full variable domain is GPKVLQIPSHQIIDMGQMVTLNCDPVSNHLYFYWYKQILGQQMEFLVNFYNGKVMEKSKLFKDQFSVERPDGSYFTLKIQPTALEDSAVYFCASSPGLGGRGSAETLYFGSGTRLTVL.

This clone was detected a few times. Genes here carry mouse names. The read terminates 1 residue before the CDR3 end, so the remaining end is supplied by the germline J gene. J is TRBJ2-5 and V is TRBV23; the D call TRBD1 from the table was never checked on the DNA. The CDR3 contains 13 residues. Per the germline V gene, CDR1 is KGHTA and CDR2 is FQNQQP. The CDR3 bases that were read are TGCTCCAGCAGTCAAGCAGGGAAAGACACCCAGTAC. Its translation: CSSSQAGKDTQY. The full-length CDR3 reads as CSSSQAGKDTQYF.

Remarks on this clone: Mouse gene names and germline throughout. The read falls 1 residue short of the CDR3 end, and the missing part is taken from the germline J gene. The V gene is TRBV4, the J gene TRBJ2-1, with 9 bases lining up with TRBD2. V trimming: 6 bases; J trimming: 7 bases; junction bases outside the gene matches: 10. From germline, CDR1 is LGHDT and CDR2 YNNKQL (reference sequence). This CDR3 is 15 amino acids long. Here the CDR3 reads CASRGGWGGEAEQFF. CDR3 DNA (partial): TGTGCCAGCAGAGGGGGCTGGGGGGGAGAGGCTGAGCAGTTC.

In regard to this clone: Genes and germline come from the mouse. Here the CDR3 reads CASSLRLGEDTQYF. CDR3 DNA (partial): TGTGCCAGCAGTCTGAGACTGGGTGAAGACACCCAGTAC. The chain uses TRBV26 and TRBJ2-5, with 7 bases that match TRBD2. The observed sequence ends 1 residue before the CDR3 terminus, with the missing tail filled in from the germline J gene. The trim removed 2 bases at V and 4 bases at J, leaving 3 bases unmatched. Germline V CDR1 and CDR2: KGHPV, FQNQEV (reference sequence). The CDR3 totals 14 residues.

The sample holds a few counts of this clone. Any gene name here is a mouse gene name. From the germline J gene comes the end of the CDR3, since the read stops 1 residue before it. The rearrangement joins TRBV16 to TRBJ2-1; 8 nucleotides agree with TRBD2. Trimming at V came to 4 bases and at J to 4 bases, leaving 6 bases not matched to a gene. The CDR3 runs 15 residues. Looked up from germline, CDR1 is SGHSA and CDR2 is FRNQAP. Incomplete CDR3 DNA: TGTGCAAGCAGCTCGGGGGGGGCGCGGTATGCTGAGCAGTTC. It specifies CASSSGGARYAEQF. From start to end, the CDR3 is CASSSGGARYAEQFF.

This clone was recorded a few times. Gene names and germline refer to mouse. Read sequence stops 1 residue before the CDR3 end, and the germline J gene provides the missing end. The V gene is TRBV26, the J gene TRBJ2-2; unclear D gene. Germline V gene sequence: CDR1 KGHPV, CDR2 FQNQEV (reference sequence). Trimming removed 2 bases at V and 0 bases at J, with 7 bases between. CDR3 length: 15 residues. The sequenced CDR3 bases are TGTGCCAGCAGTCTGACGGGAGCAAACACCGGGCAGCTCTAC. This sequence encodes CASSLTGANTGQLY. The whole CDR3 is CASSLTGANTGQLYF.

This clone has more than one count but fewer than ten. Gene names and germline match the mouse. The sequenced fragment ends 1 residue before the CDR3 boundary, so the rest is inferred from the germline J gene. The genes are TRBV5 and TRBJ1-6; unclear D gene. TRBJ1-6 is marked as an open reading frame, function uncertain. The V gene's germline CDR1 is LGHNA and CDR2 YNLKQL (reference sequence). The V and J ends lost 0 bases and 5 bases respectively, with 8 bases between them. CDR3 length: 15 amino acids. The CDR3 bases that were read are TGTGCCAGCAGCCAAGATGGCAGCAATAATTCGCCCCTCTAC. Translation: CASSQDGSNNSPLY. The CDR3 reads in full as CASSQDGSNNSPLYF.

This clone came up once. Gene names are the mouse ones. The missing CDR3 end, 1 residue past where the read stops, is filled in from the germline J gene. This specimen includes other DNA sequences encoding the same CDR3. This rearrangement joins TRBV17 to TRBJ2-4; D possibly matches TRBD1 or TRBD2 (5 bases each). This CDR3 contains 12 residues. Trimming took off 3 bases at V and 8 bases at J, with 9 bases between the two ends. Germline V lookup: CDR1 MNHDT, CDR2 YYDKIL. The CDR3 bases that were read are TGTGCTAGCAGTAGGGGGGAGGGCACCTTGTAC. This translates into CASSRGEGTLY. The full CDR3 protein is CASSRGEGTLYF. The whole variable domain, filled in from reference TRBV17 and TRBJ2-4, reads DTTVKQNPRYKLARVGKPVNLICSQTMNHDTMYWYQKKPNQAPKLLLFYYDKILNREADTFEKFQSSRPNNSFCSLYIGSAGLEYSAMYLCASSRGEGTLYFGAGTRLSVL.

On this clone itself: The genes and germline here are from mouse. The read terminates 1 residue before the CDR3 end, so the remaining end is supplied by the germline J gene. V is TRBV3 and J is TRBJ1-1; 7 bases line up with TRBD1. The germline V gene encodes CDR1 SNHLY and CDR2 FYNGKV (reference sequence). This CDR3 region has 14 residues. Trimming cost V 5 bases and J 4 bases; bases outside gene matches: 7. CDR3 sequence: CASSPDRAGTEVFF. Incomplete CDR3 DNA: TGTGCCAGCAGCCCCGACAGGGCGGGCACAGAAGTCTTC.

Of note for this clone: Gene labels here are mouse ones. The read comes to an end 1 residue before the CDR3 does, leaving the germline J gene to fill in the end. The genes are TRBV19 and TRBJ2-1; tentative D call: TRBD1 (5 bases). Deletions cut 0 bases from V and 1 base from J, with 14 bases between. Germline assignment: CDR1 FNHDT and CDR2 SITEND (reference sequence). The CDR3 has 17 amino acids. CDR3 residues: CASSIGQGGINYAEQFF. The part of the CDR3 DNA that was read is TGTGCCAGCAGTATAGGGCAGGGAGGGATAAACTATGCTGAGCAGTTC.

This clone is medium-sized by share. Gene names denote mouse genes. The read stops 1 residue short of the end of the CDR3; the missing end is completed from the germline J gene. This chain links TRBV23 with TRBJ2-7; TRBD2, the D gene given by the table, was not confirmed from the DNA. Germline values: CDR1 KGHTA, CDR2 FQNQQP. The CDR3 runs 15 residues. The part of the CDR3 DNA that was read is TGCTCCAGCAGTCAATCCCTGGGGGGTACCTATGAACAGTAC. This sequence encodes CSSSQSLGGTYEQY. The CDR3 reads in full as CSSSQSLGGTYEQYF.

Remarks on this clone: The germline and genes are mouse ones. The read is 1 residue too short to cover the CDR3 end, so that end is filled in from the germline J gene. The rearrangement uses TRBV26 and TRBJ1-5; D not resolved. V lost 7 bases to trimming and J lost 0 bases, with 7 bases between them. CDR3 length equals 13 residues. Per germline, CDR1 KGHPV and CDR2 FQNQEV (reference sequence). The covered CDR3 bases are TGTGCCAGCATAGCAGATAACAACCAGGCTCCGCTT. Translated: CASIADNNQAPL. The entire CDR3 sequence reads CASIADNNQAPLF.

This clone rates as medium-sized. The gene names given are mouse names. The read stops 1 residue short of the end of the CDR3; the missing end is completed from the germline J gene. The chain has TRBV1 and TRBJ1-1; TRBD1 agrees at 8 bases. CDR3 size: 15 residues. Looked up from germline, CDR1 is NSQYPW and CDR2 is LRSPGD (reference sequence). After removal of 3 bases from V and 4 bases from J, the junction contained 7 bases not matched to a gene. The chain's CDR3 is CTCSARDRRGTEVFF. The DNA read from the CDR3 is TGCACCTGCAGTGCTAGGGACAGGAGGGGCACAGAAGTCTTC. Using reference TRBV1 and TRBJ1-1 for the parts outside the CDR3, the full variable domain is VTLLEQNPRWRLVPRGQAVNLRCILKNSQYPWMSWYQQDLQKQLQWLFTLRSPGDKEVKSLPGADYLATRVTDTELRLQVANMSQGRTLYCTCSARDRRGTEVFFGKGTRLTVV.

In regard to this clone: A clone one base away is much larger, so this may be a read error. Gene names and germline match the mouse. The CDR3 end falls 1 residue outside the read, so it is completed with the germline J gene. V usage is TRBV13-2 and J usage is TRBJ2-7; 7 nucleotides line up with TRBD1. Per the germline V gene, CDR1 is NNHNN and CDR2 is SYGAGS (reference sequence). This CDR3 spans 15 amino acids. CDR3 bases read: TGTGCCAACGGTGATCCCCGACAGGGAGTTTATGAACAGTAC. It yields the protein CANGDPRQGVYEQY. The whole CDR3 protein reads CANGDPRQGVYEQYF.